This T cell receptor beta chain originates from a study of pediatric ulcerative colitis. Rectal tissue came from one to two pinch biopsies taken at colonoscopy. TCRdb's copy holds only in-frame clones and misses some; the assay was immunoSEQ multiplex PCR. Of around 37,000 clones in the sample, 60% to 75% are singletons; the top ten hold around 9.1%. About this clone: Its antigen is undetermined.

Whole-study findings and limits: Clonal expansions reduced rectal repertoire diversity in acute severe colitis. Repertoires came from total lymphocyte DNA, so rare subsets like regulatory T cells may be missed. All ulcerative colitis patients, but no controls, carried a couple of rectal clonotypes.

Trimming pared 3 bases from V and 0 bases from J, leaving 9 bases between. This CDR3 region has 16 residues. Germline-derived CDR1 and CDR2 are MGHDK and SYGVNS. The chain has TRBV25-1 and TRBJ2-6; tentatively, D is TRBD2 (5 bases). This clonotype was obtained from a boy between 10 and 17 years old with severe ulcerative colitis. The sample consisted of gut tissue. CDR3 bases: TGTGCCAGCAGTGACCCGAGGGCCTCTGGGGCCAACGTCCTGACTTTC. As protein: CASSDPRASGANVLTF.